Below, 16 T cell receptor beta chains from the same sample are listed, as sequenced in a study of T cells in Graves' hyperthyroidism and ophthalmopathy. TCR beta CDR3 regions were amplified from RNA transcripts. HTBI primers were employed in a first-round RT-PCR of the TCR CDR3. One entry per CDR3 protein, called by TCRdb with MiXCR from the multiplex PCR reads. In the table there are around 340,000 distinct CDR3 sequences, 18% of which are singletons. Material for sequencing was blood. These TCRs come from a woman aged 45-65 years with Graves' hyperthyroidism.

In its sample, this clonotype was seen many times. The chain joins TRBV5-1 to TRBJ1-1; D unclear. Trimming took 5 bases from V and 5 from J, leaving 10 bases between them. The CDR3 loop spans 12 amino acids. Germline V CDR1 and CDR2: SGHRS, YFSETQ. CDR3 region: CASRGGETEAFF. The CDR3, as DNA: TGCGCCAGCAGGGGCGGGGAGACTGAAGCTTTCTTT.

The V call is TRBV12-3 or TRBV12-4, the J call TRBJ2-5; D is perhaps TRBD1 (5 bases). V lost 6 bases, J lost 2 bases, and 10 bases lay in between. The CDR3 is 13 amino acids. This CDR3 is CASRQGNQETQYF. The CDR3 nucleotides read TGTGCCAGCAGGCAGGGAAATCAAGAGACCCAGTACTTC.

This clonotype was seen many times. The rearrangement joins TRBV6-1 to TRBJ2-5, with 10 bases aligning to TRBD2. Unmatched junction bases numbered 10, after V lost 7 bases and J lost 5 bases. Germline V gene sequence: CDR1 MNHNS, CDR2 SASEGT. This CDR3 is 15 amino acids long. The CDR3 DNA reads as TGTGCCAGCACTAGAACAGCGGGAGGGGGGGAGACCCAGTACTTC. Translated: CASTRTAGGGETQYF.

This clonotype was observed a few times. The CDR3 is CASSSDLDRLDEKLFF. CDR3 coding DNA: TGTGCCAGTAGTTCTGACCTCGACCGGCTCGACGAAAAACTGTTTTTT. The chain has TRBV19 and TRBJ1-4, with D unclear. Trimming left V 5 bases short and J 8 bases short, with 21 bases between. This CDR3 region has 16 residues. Germline values: CDR1 LNHDA, CDR2 SQIVND (reference sequence).

Only a few counts were recorded for this clonotype. The V and J genes are TRBV6-2 or TRBV6-3 and TRBJ2-3, with D tentatively TRBD1 (5 bases). CDR3 size: 16 residues. From germline, CDR1 is MNHEY and CDR2 SVGEGT. Trimming left V 0 bases short and J 3 bases short, with 13 bases between. CDR3 loop: CASSYSIDSLTDTQYF. CDR3 sequence (DNA): TGTGCCAGCAGTTACTCGATAGACAGTCTAACAGATACGCAGTATTTT.

This clonotype was counted ten times or more. This chain joins TRBV28 and TRBJ2-7; 9 bases fit TRBD1. Germline CDR1 and CDR2: MDHEN and SYDVKM. J was trimmed by 5 bases and V by 2 bases; bases with no gene match: 4. CDR3 length equals 14 residues. The CDR3 sequence is CASSLGTGIDEQYF. The CDR3 region has the DNA TGTGCCAGCAGTTTAGGGACAGGGATCGACGAGCAGTACTTC.

This clonotype came up a few times. This chain uses TRBV2 with TRBJ2-1; 8 bases agree with TRBD1. The V gene's germline CDR1 is SNHLY and CDR2 FYNNEI. This CDR3 region has 16 residues. Trimming removed 6 bases from V and 0 bases from J; junction bases left unmatched: 7. The CDR3 spells CASRDQGASSYNEQFF. DNA for the CDR3: TGTGCCAGCAGGGACCAGGGGGCTAGCTCCTACAATGAGCAGTTCTTC.

There are many counts of this clonotype. The chain links TRBV28 to TRBJ2-7; D assignment may be TRBD1 or TRBD2 (6 bases each). This CDR3 has 14 amino acids. From germline, CDR1 is MDHEN and CDR2 SYDVKM. Trimming left V 10 bases short and J 0 bases short, with 16 bases between. CDR3 in amino acids: CAIAGTRSSYEQYF. In DNA form, the CDR3 reads TGTGCCATCGCGGGGACAAGGAGCTCCTACGAGCAGTACTTC.

Only a few counts were recorded for this clonotype. The rearrangement joins TRBV3-1 to TRBJ2-1; 8 bases fit TRBD2. The junction had 7 bases not matched to a gene; V was cut back by 2 bases and J by 4 bases. The length of the CDR3 is 16 residues. Germline assignment: CDR1 LGHDT and CDR2 YNNKEL (reference sequence). CDR3 DNA: TGTGCCAGCAGCCAAAAACTAGCGGACCCATACAATGAGCAGTTCTTC. Its protein is CASSQKLADPYNEQFF.

This clonotype was found many times. The genes are TRBV5-1 and TRBJ2-5; D ambiguous. CDR3 length equals 17 residues. From germline, CDR1 is SGHRS and CDR2 YFSETQ. Between the trimmed V and J ends, which lost 0 bases and 4 bases, there was a span of 19 bases. The CDR3 sequence is CASSLGGPPQWGETQYF. The CDR3 DNA reads as TGCGCCAGCAGCTTGGGAGGCCCGCCCCAGTGGGGAGAGACCCAGTACTTC.

This clonotype was found a few times. The genes are TRBV7-8 and TRBJ2-3; D remains unclear. CDR1 and CDR2 from the germline V gene are SGHVS and FQNEAQ. This CDR3 is 15 amino acids long. V lost 5 bases, J lost 2 bases, and 14 bases lay in between. The CDR3 bases are TGTGCCAGCAGCCGAATGGACCTATCCACAGATACGCAGTATTTT. It yields the protein CASSRMDLSTDTQYF. Full variable domain (rest looked up from reference TRBV7-8 and TRBJ2-3): GAGVSQSPRYKVAKRGQDVALRCDPISGHVSLFWYQQALGQGPEFLTYFQNEAQLDKSGLPSDRFFAERPEGSVSTLKIQRTQQEDSAVYLCASSRMDLSTDTQYFGPGTRLTVL.

The rearrangement joins TRBV11-3 to TRBJ2-1; 9 nucleotides line up with TRBD1. Per the germline V gene, CDR1 is SGHNT and CDR2 is YENEEA. The CDR3 is 15 amino acids. After removal of 5 bases from V and 8 bases from J, the junction contained 10 bases not matched to a gene. The CDR3 loop is CASSKGQGVTDEQFF. In DNA form, the CDR3 reads TGTGCCAGCAGCAAGGGACAGGGAGTCACCGATGAGCAGTTCTTC.

This clonotype has a count of ten or more. The chain carries TRBV3-1 and TRBJ2-5, with D perhaps assigned TRBD1 or TRBD2 (6 bases each). The CDR3 consists of 15 residues. V lost 3 bases to trimming and J lost 6 bases, with 17 bases between them. CDR1 LGHDT and CDR2 YNNKEL come from the germline V gene (reference sequence). In DNA, the CDR3 is TGTGCCAGCAGCCAGACCGGGAGAAGGGGGAAGACCCAGTACTTC. Translated, it gives CASSQTGRRGKTQYF.

The CDR3 spells CASSTTSGLAKNIQYF. The DNA of the CDR3 is TGTGCCAGCAGTACCACTAGCGGTCTAGCCAAAAACATTCAGTACTTC. The chain is built from TRBV6-1 and TRBJ2-4; 8 bases map to TRBD2. V was pared by 5 bases and J by 0 bases, with 6 bases of the junction left unmatched. The germline V gene has CDR1 MNHNS and CDR2 SASEGT. The CDR3 is made up of 16 amino acids.

This clonotype was observed at least ten times. The CDR3: CASIRTGYNEQFF. In nucleotides, the CDR3 is TGTGCCAGCATCCGGACAGGGTACAATGAGCAGTTCTTC. V is TRBV2 and J is TRBJ2-1, with 8 bases aligning to TRBD1. CDR1 and CDR2 (germline): SNHLY, FYNNEI. CDR3 length equals 13 residues. V was clipped by 7 bases and J by 4 bases; unmatched bases: 3.

The V call is TRBV5-1, the J call TRBJ2-1; D is possibly TRBD1 (6 bases). The V end was cut by 0 bases, the J end by 2 bases, with 9 bases between. The CDR3 length is 15 residues. The germline gives CDR1 SGHRS, CDR2 YFSETQ. CDR3 sequence: CASSLGRGAYNEQFF. The CDR3 region has the DNA TGCGCCAGCAGCTTGGGCAGGGGTGCCTACAATGAGCAGTTCTTC.